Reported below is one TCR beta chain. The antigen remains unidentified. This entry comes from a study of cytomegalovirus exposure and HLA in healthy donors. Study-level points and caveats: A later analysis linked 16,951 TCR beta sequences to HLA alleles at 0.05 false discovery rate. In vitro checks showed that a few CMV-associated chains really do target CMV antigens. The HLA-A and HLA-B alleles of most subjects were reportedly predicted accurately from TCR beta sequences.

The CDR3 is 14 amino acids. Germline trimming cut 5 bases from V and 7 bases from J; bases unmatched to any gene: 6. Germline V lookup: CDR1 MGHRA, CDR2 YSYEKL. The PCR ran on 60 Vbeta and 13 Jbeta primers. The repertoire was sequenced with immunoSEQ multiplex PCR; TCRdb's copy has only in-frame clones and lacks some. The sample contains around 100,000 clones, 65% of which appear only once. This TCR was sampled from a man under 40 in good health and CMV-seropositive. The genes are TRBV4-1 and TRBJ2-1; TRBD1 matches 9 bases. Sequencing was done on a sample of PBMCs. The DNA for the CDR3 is TGCGCCAGCAGCACAGGACAGGGGATTAATGAGCAGTTCTTC. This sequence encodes CASSTGQGINEQFF.